The TCR beta chain described here comes from a study of blood T cell repertoires in COVID-19. Study information: Whether acute or convalescent, the COVID-19 samples came from the United States, Italy and Spain. In each case, the material was cDNA or gDNA derived from T cells, B-cell-depleted T cells, or PBMCs.

The V and J ends lost 1 base and 7 bases respectively, with 14 bases between them. The CDR3 is made up of 14 amino acids. Germline V gene lookup returns CDR1 MGHRA and CDR2 YSYEKL. Original processing methods: For nucleated cells, counts were estimated from reference gene primer amplification. Assay used: immunoSEQ multiplex PCR; TCRdb lists only in-frame clones, some missing. V and J calls plus clone size are reproduced from that table; the DNA served to infer D and trimming. The sample consists of about 210,000 clones, about 91% of them appearing once. The source is a man younger than 35 with active or convalescent COVID-19. The sample consisted of peripheral blood. The V and J genes are TRBV4-1 and TRBJ2-7, with D possibly matching TRBD2 (6 bases). The CDR3 region has the DNA TGCGCCAGCAGCCAAGGCCCGGGGGTGGGAGAGCAGTACTTC. It yields the protein CASSQGPGVGEQYF.